This T cell receptor beta chain was profiled in a study of tumor-infiltrating lymphocytes in primary liver carcinoma. Extraction of RNA together with DNA used about 20-34 mg of unsorted bulk tissue. Tumors were each sampled at five separate regions. CDR1 is SGHNT, CDR2 YENEEA, per germline. The CDR3 runs to 15 residues. A primer matching the constant region was used to make TCR beta cDNA from 450 to 550 ng of total RNA. For TCR beta, libraries were produced by three nested multiplex PCR rounds using slightly modified ARM-PCR. Rounds one and two of PCR, each of roughly 10 cycles, were primed with TRBV1-TRBV30 forward primers and a C-beta reverse primer. TCRdb re-derived calls from the multiplex PCR reads in MiXCR, one entry per CDR3 protein. The data contain approximately 110,000 distinct CDR3 sequences, 64% of them singletons. Of note for this clonotype: The junction departs from the called germline gene at one end, perhaps through a read error.

The chain employs TRBV11-3 and TRBJ2-1, with 9 bases identical to TRBD2. The specimen was liver tumor tissue from sampling region 3. The subset was: tumor region T3, left-lateral pole. This receptor was taken from a woman aged 55-69 years with primary liver carcinoma and hepatitis B virus infection. DNA of the CDR3: TGTGTCAGCAGCTTAGTGGGCGGGAGGGCGGGTGAGCAGTTCTTC. Protein: CVSSLVGGRAGEQFF. Full variable domain (remainder filled in from reference TRBV11-3 and TRBJ2-1): EAGVVQSPRYKIIEKKQPVAFWCNPISGHNTLYWYLQNLGQGPELLIRYENEEAVDDSQLPKDRFSAERLKGVDSTLKIQPAELGDSAVYLCVSSLVGGRAGEQFFGPGTRLTVL.